This T cell receptor beta chain was documented in a study of T-cell reconstitution after alpha-beta-depleted transplantation in children. Study conclusions and caveats: About two months after transplant, alpha-beta T cells reportedly came from several hundred expanded graft clones. Hyperexpanded clones declined; after one year, newly produced T cells mostly supplied diversity. In some patients, recipient T cells and intrathymic progenitors surviving conditioning explained high day-60 diversity.

TCRbeta library construction was performed incorporating unique molecular identifiers. TCRdb itself ran the PCR reads through MiXCR, one entry per CDR3 protein. This table holds about 400,000 distinct CDR3 sequences, 16% found once. Trimming cost V 2 bases and J 6 bases; bases outside gene matches: 6. The V gene's germline CDR1 is SGHVS and CDR2 FNYEAQ. The CDR3 contains 14 residues. This clonotype has a handful of counts. The antigen is unknown. This TCR was sampled from a boy under two years old who had a stem cell transplant for Wiskott-Aldrich syndrome, so the T cells may come from the graft donor. Sequenced material: PBMCs, mostly from graft donor cells, taken 360 days after TCRalphabeta/CD19-depleted stem cell transplant. The chain uses TRBV7-6 and TRBJ2-7; 8 nucleotides align to TRBD2. CDR3 region: CASSLLSGRGEQYF. The CDR3 DNA is TGTGCCAGCAGCTTACTGAGCGGGAGAGGCGAGCAGTACTTC.